This T cell receptor (beta chain) was captured in a study of CD8+CD57+ T cells in acquired aplastic anemia. Whole-study context: Sorted CD4+ plus CD8+ cells gave DNA averaging roughly 3 ug. Read counts for CD4+ cells (from healthy donors) averaged about 10.8 million. Study-wide results and caveats: Statistical testing detected no significant gap in CD8+ Simpson's diversity between patients and controls. Overlap between patients and controls comprised some 31 CD8+ CDR3 sequences.

The CDR3 totals 14 residues. Trimming cost V 4 bases and J 0 bases, with 11 bases left between them. Looked up from germline, CDR1 is SGDLS and CDR2 is YYNGEE. This clonotype was counted at least ten times. What it binds is unknown. CDR3 and TCR beta VDJ profiling relied on a genomic DNA template. TCRdb fed the reads into MiXCR, producing one record per CDR3 protein. Of under 200,000 distinct CDR3 sequences listed, around 45% are singletons. The chain carries TRBV9 and TRBJ2-7; no clear D. The source of this sequence is a human donor in good health. The sequenced material came from sorted CD4+, CD8+, or CD8+CD57+ T cells (not recorded which) from PBMCs. DNA for the CDR3: TGTGCCAGCAGCCCGTTGGGTCACTCCTACGAGCAGTACTTC. It encodes CASSPLGHSYEQYF. Drawing the rest from reference TRBV9 and TRBJ2-7, the complete variable domain is DSGVTQTPKHLITATGQRVTLRCSPRSGDLSVYWYQQSLDQGLQFLIQYYNGEERAKGNILERFSAQQFPDLHSELNLSSLELGDSALYFCASSPLGHSYEQYFGPGTRLTVT.